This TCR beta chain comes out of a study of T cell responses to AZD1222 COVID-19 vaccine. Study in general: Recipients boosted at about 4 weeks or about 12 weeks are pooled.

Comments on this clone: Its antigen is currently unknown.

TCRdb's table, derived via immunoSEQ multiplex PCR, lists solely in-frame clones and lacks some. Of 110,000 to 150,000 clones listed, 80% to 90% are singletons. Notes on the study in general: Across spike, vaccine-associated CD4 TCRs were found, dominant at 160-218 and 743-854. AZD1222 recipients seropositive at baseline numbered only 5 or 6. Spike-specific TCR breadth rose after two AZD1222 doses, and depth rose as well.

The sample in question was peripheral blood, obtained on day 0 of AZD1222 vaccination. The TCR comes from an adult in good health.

The CDR3 region is CASSGTGTANTEAFF. The CDR3 nucleotides are TGCGCCAGCAGCGGAACCGGGACGGCTAACACTGAAGCTTTCTTT. The chain carries TRBV5-1 and TRBJ1-1; the D gene is possibly TRBD1 (5 bases). The V gene lost 4 bases and the J gene lost 2 bases, with 15 bases spanning the gap. Germline-derived CDR1 and CDR2 are SGHRS and YFSETQ. This CDR3 spans 15 amino acids.